This TCR beta chain appears in the sequencing data of a study of blood T cell repertoires in COVID-19 (dated by TCRdb to 2019 to 2021). In the study overall: Collaborator samples came from the United States, Italy and Spain and covered acute and convalescent phases of COVID-19. The material from the prospective study consisted of cDNA or gDNA derived from T cells, B-cell-depleted T cells, or PBMCs. The dataset comprised deeply sampled blood TCRbeta repertoires from subjects exposed to, actively infected with, or recovered from COVID-19. The repertoires were made available in a free public database intended to serve as a resource for research on the immune response to SARS-CoV-2. Samples were obtained from the ongoing ImmuneRACE study (first 160 participants) and from 950 to 1,500 subjects provided by 6 global collaborators. Sample metadata almost always included a de-identified subject ID, COVID-19 status, age in years and sex. Where available, HLA class I and class II types were taken from metadata supplied by the sample provider and were not determined by assay-based typing. Overall study results and their limits: The quantity of clinical and demographic metadata differed by source and by participant and was supplied without curation.

About this clone itself: The specificity of this receptor is unknown. One end of the junction is discordant with germline, which a read error may explain.

The CDR3 has 13 amino acids, counting the end cysteine and phenylalanine. The only DNA kept is the CDR3, 39 bases in frame from the first base. The germline V gene gives CDR1 as KGHSH and CDR2 as LQKENI. Participants in the prospective study were enrolled through a virtual design, were aged about 18 to 90 years, and lived in roughly 25 United States geographic areas. Cohort assignment in the prospective study relied on participant-reported clinical history from a screening survey and a study questionnaire. ImmuneRACE Cohort 3 recovered participants were defined by two consecutive negative NP/OP PCR tests, healthcare professional clearance, or symptom resolution. In the prospective study, mobile phlebotomists collected whole blood, serum and a nasopharyngeal or oropharyngeal swab from each participant. Participants in the prospective study had the option to provide additional blood draws and questionnaires over a roughly two-month period. Before DNA extraction, blood samples from the prospective study were shipped at room temperature or frozen.

TCRbeta CDR3 regions were amplified from genomic DNA by means of the immunoSEQ Assay, a bias-controlled multiplex PCR. The paper's data handling went like this. The number of nucleated cells in each sample was estimated from the amplification of reference gene primers within the assay. To quantify the absolute abundance of each unique TCRbeta CDR3 rearrangement, sequence reads were collapsed and filtered. For each sample, productive Simpson clonality was calculated by taking the square root of Simpson's diversity index across productive rearrangements. The immuneACCESS repertoire file appears here via TCRdb, limited to in-frame rearrangements. These files lack a portion of the clones; in checked studies, under half of the deficit traces to unresolved V genes, and the cause of the others is not known. V, J and clone size were drawn from that table, and D and trimming were deduced from the DNA. The sample table lists 290,000 or so clones, 75% to 95% of them with a count of one. The ten largest clones represent roughly 1.1% of the sample.

The sample comprised PBMCs or T cells enriched from blood (not recorded which). The TCR originated in a woman in her 30s who had recovered from COVID-19. Recombination linked TRBV18 to TRBJ1-4, with the D segment identity uncertain. The CDR3 reads as follows: CASTPGGQEKLFF. DNA sequence: TGTGCCAGCACACCCGGAGGGCAGGAAAAACTGTTTTTT.